This TCR beta chain was recorded in a study of control samples from healthy donors and cancer patients. Assay: immunoSEQ multiplex PCR; the TCRdb copy retains only in-frame clones and omits some. This table holds 50,000 or so clones, roughly 93% found once. Germline V CDR1 and CDR2: SEHNR, FQNEAQ (reference sequence). The CDR3 sequence is 16 residues long. The V and J ends lost 0 bases and 1 base respectively, with 10 bases between them. The chain combines TRBV7-9 with TRBJ1-5; tentatively, D is TRBD1 (5 bases). The sample taken for sequencing was PBMCs. The sequence derives from a woman in her forties or fifties with head and neck cancer. The CDR3 DNA follows: TGTGCCAGCAGCTTAGCGGGGGGAGGAAGCAATCAGCCCCAGCATTTT. Residues: CASSLAGGGSNQPQHF.